These T cell receptor beta chains were read from a single sample in a study of shared clonotypes between healthy human individuals. Assay: immunoSEQ multiplex PCR; the TCRdb copy retains only in-frame clones and omits some. Here the sample spans 450,000 to 500,000 clones, approximately 80% being singletons. The specimen was PBMCs. The receptors come from a woman aged 35 to 49 in good health. Some clones in this sample may be carry-over from other donors' samples. The CDR3 runs from the conserved cysteine through the conserved F or W. Fields, in order: CDR3 length, J gene, clone size, V gene, D gene, CDR3 protein, CDR3 DNA. The D gene is left open where the match is weak. Clone size is given for some rows only: seen once, a few or many times, or a class if the clone is expanded.

length: 13; J: TRBJ2-2; size: many; V: TRBV29-1; D: NA; CDR3: CSVDRAGTGELFF; DNA: TGCAGCGTTGACAGGGCTGGGACCGGGGAGCTGTTTTTT
length: 14; J: TRBJ2-7; size: NA; V: TRBV28; D: NA; CDR3: CASSPGGGSYEQYF; DNA: TGTGCCAGCAGTCCAGGGGGAGGCTCCTACGAGCAGTACTTC
length: 11; J: TRBJ2-7; size: few; V: TRBV30; D: NA; CDR3: CAWASSYEQYF; DNA: TGTGCCTGGGCCAGCTCCTACGAGCAGTACTTC
length: 16; J: TRBJ2-1; size: NA; V: TRBV18; D: TRBD2; CDR3: CASSPQRTSGNNEQFF; DNA: TGTGCCAGCTCACCACAGCGGACTAGCGGGAACAATGAGCAGTTCTTC
length: 17; J: TRBJ1-4; size: NA; V: TRBV23-1; D: NA; CDR3: CASSQSLAGDFNEKLFF; DNA: TGCGCCAGCAGTCAATCGTTAGCAGGGGATTTTAATGAAAAACTGTTTTTT
length: 13; J: TRBJ1-5; size: NA; V: TRBV4-2; D: NA; CDR3: CASSLLGKQPQHF; DNA: TGTGCCAGCAGCTTGTTGGGGAAACAGCCCCAGCATTTT
length: 13; J: TRBJ2-5; size: few; V: TRBV19; D: NA; CDR3: CASSITGGQTQYF; DNA: TGTGCCAGTAGTATAACTGGAGGGCAGACCCAGTACTTC
length: 16; J: TRBJ2-7; size: NA; V: TRBV28; D: TRBD1; CDR3: CASSSPPGQGSYEQYF; DNA: TGTGCCAGCAGTTCCCCCCCGGGACAGGGCTCCTACGAGCAGTACTTC
length: 16; J: TRBJ2-1; size: NA; V: TRBV28; D: NA; CDR3: CASSVLSGGSYNEQFF; DNA: TGTGCCAGCAGTGTACTTAGCGGAGGCTCCTACAATGAGCAGTTCTTC
length: 14; J: TRBJ2-2; size: NA; V: TRBV2; D: NA; CDR3: CASSQDGYGGELFF; DNA: TGTGCCAGCAGTCAGGATGGGTATGGCGGGGAGCTGTTTTTT
length: 16; J: TRBJ2-7; size: NA; V: TRBV5-4; D: NA; CDR3: CASSLVGGASSYEQYF; DNA: TGTGCCAGCAGCTTGGTTGGAGGGGCGAGCTCCTACGAGCAGTACTTC
length: 15; J: TRBJ2-7; size: once; V: TRBV5-1; D: TRBD1; CDR3: CASSLAGTGVYEQYF; DNA: TGCGCCAGCAGCTTGGCGGGGACAGGGGTCTACGAGCAGTACTTC
length: 17; J: TRBJ2-1; size: NA; V: TRBV5-1; D: TRBD1; CDR3: CASSLRPGQSSYNEQFF; DNA: TGCGCCAGCAGCTTGAGACCGGGACAGAGCTCCTACAATGAGCAGTTCTTC
length: 12; J: TRBJ2-4; size: NA; V: TRBV7-8; D: NA; CDR3: CAGSLASNIQYF; DNA: TGTGCCGGCAGCTTAGCGTCAAACATTCAGTACTTC
length: 13; J: TRBJ2-2; size: once; V: TRBV27; D: NA; CDR3: CATLGQNSGELFF; DNA: TGTGCCACCCTAGGACAGAATTCCGGGGAGCTGTTTTTT
length: 15; J: TRBJ2-7; size: NA; V: TRBV19; D: TRBD2; CDR3: CASRPTSGPTYEQYF; DNA: TGTGCCAGTAGACCCACTAGCGGACCAACCTACGAGCAGTACTTC
length: 15; J: TRBJ2-2; size: NA; V: TRBV15; D: TRBD1; CDR3: CATSRRQGNTGELFF; DNA: TGTGCCACCAGCAGAAGACAGGGGAACACCGGGGAGCTGTTTTTT
length: 13; J: TRBJ2-1; size: once; V: TRBV6-5; D: NA; CDR3: CASSRDYYNEQFF; DNA: TGTGCCAGCAGTCGCGACTACTACAATGAGCAGTTCTTC
length: 15; J: TRBJ2-4; size: few; V: TRBV2; D: TRBD1; CDR3: CASRTQGASKNIQYF; DNA: TGTGCCAGCAGGACTCAGGGGGCATCCAAAAACATTCAGTACTTC
length: 12; J: TRBJ2-7; size: few; V: TRBV19; D: NA; CDR3: CASSGTTYEQYF; DNA: TGTGCCAGTTCGGGTACCACCTACGAGCAGTACTTC
length: 13; J: TRBJ1-1; size: NA; V: TRBV10-3; D: TRBD1; CDR3: CAISEGQGTEAFF; DNA: TGTGCCATCAGTGAAGGACAGGGCACTGAAGCTTTCTTT
length: 13; J: TRBJ1-4; size: NA; V: TRBV5-1; D: NA; CDR3: CASRQATNEKLFF; DNA: TGCGCCAGCAGACAGGCAACTAATGAAAAACTGTTTTTT
length: 17; J: TRBJ2-2; size: NA; V: TRBV11-2; D: NA; CDR3: CASSLTPGATGTGELFF; DNA: TGTGCCAGCAGCTTAACGCCAGGTGCGACCGGGACCGGGGAGCTGTTTTTT
length: 15; J: TRBJ2-7; size: NA; V: TRBV11-1; D: NA; CDR3: CASSRSGTASYEQYF; DNA: TGTGCCAGCAGCCGAAGTGGTACTGCCTCCTACGAGCAGTACTTC
length: 15; J: TRBJ1-5; size: NA; V: TRBV7-8; D: TRBD1; CDR3: CASSPDGWTGRPQHF; DNA: TGTGCCAGCAGCCCGGATGGATGGACAGGGCGACCCCAGCATTTT
length: 15; J: TRBJ2-1; size: NA; V: TRBV5-1; D: TRBD2; CDR3: CASSYTSGSYNEQFF; DNA: TGCGCCAGCAGCTATACTAGCGGGAGCTACAATGAGCAGTTCTTC
length: 16; J: TRBJ1-3; size: NA; V: TRBV18; D: NA; CDR3: CASSPPEGVRGNTIYF; DNA: TGTGCCAGCTCACCACCCGAGGGTGTGAGAGGAAACACCATATATTTT
length: 14; J: TRBJ2-3; size: NA; V: TRBV27; D: NA; CDR3: CASSFDDRTDTQYF; DNA: TGTGCCAGCAGTTTCGATGACAGAACAGATACGCAGTATTTT
length: 12; J: TRBJ1-1; size: NA; V: TRBV19; D: NA; CDR3: CASSWRGPEAFF; DNA: TGTGCCAGTAGTTGGAGAGGGCCTGAAGCTTTCTTT
length: 15; J: TRBJ2-6; size: once; V: TRBV21-1; D: NA; CDR3: CASRDRGPGANVLTF; DNA: TGTGCCAGCCGGGACAGGGGGCCTGGGGCCAACGTCCTGACTTTC
length: 13; J: TRBJ2-3; size: NA; V: TRBV27; D: NA; CDR3: CASAGTGTDTQYF; DNA: TGTGCCAGTGCGGGGACAGGCACAGATACGCAGTATTTT
length: 13; J: TRBJ2-1; size: NA; V: TRBV15; D: NA; CDR3: CASARGGYNEQFF; DNA: TGTGCCAGCGCCAGGGGAGGCTACAATGAGCAGTTCTTC
length: 17; J: TRBJ1-5; size: few; V: TRBV11-2; D: NA; CDR3: CASSLVAGGNRNQPQHF; DNA: TGTGCCAGCAGCTTAGTGGCGGGGGGCAATCGAAATCAGCCCCAGCATTTT
length: 15; J: TRBJ2-7; size: NA; V: TRBV7-6; D: TRBD1; CDR3: CASSLEGDRANEQYF; DNA: TGTGCCAGCAGCTTAGAGGGAGACAGGGCCAACGAGCAGTACTTC
length: 16; J: TRBJ2-6; size: NA; V: TRBV9; D: NA; CDR3: CASSFTAYSGANVLTF; DNA: TGTGCCAGCAGCTTCACAGCCTACTCTGGGGCCAACGTCCTGACTTTC
length: 18; J: TRBJ1-5; size: once; V: TRBV23-1; D: NA; CDR3: CASSQTSGHRYSNQPQHF; DNA: TGCGCCAGCAGTCAAACGTCGGGACACCGATATAGCAATCAGCCCCAGCATTTT
length: 15; J: TRBJ2-3; size: NA; V: TRBV19; D: NA; CDR3: CASSMERFGSDTQYF; DNA: TGTGCCAGTAGTATGGAGCGGTTCGGGAGCGATACGCAGTATTTT
length: 13; J: TRBJ2-7; size: NA; V: TRBV6-6; D: NA; CDR3: CASRTTGKYEQYF; DNA: TGTGCCAGCAGGACCACAGGGAAGTACGAGCAGTACTTC
length: 12; J: TRBJ2-3; size: NA; V: TRBV18; D: NA; CDR3: CASSPDDYTQYF; DNA: TGTGCCAGCTCACCGGACGACTATACGCAGTATTTT
length: 13; J: TRBJ1-2; size: NA; V: TRBV5-4; D: NA; CDR3: CASSLSRGYGYTF; DNA: TGTGCCAGCAGCTTGTCCAGGGGATATGGCTACACCTTC
length: 15; J: TRBJ2-3; size: NA; V: TRBV30; D: NA; CDR3: CAWSVPGTPTDTQYF; DNA: TGTGCCTGGAGTGTACCCGGTACTCCCACAGATACGCAGTATTTT
length: 15; J: TRBJ1-2; size: NA; V: TRBV7-3; D: TRBD1; CDR3: CASSPTQGSFYGYTF; DNA: TGTGCCAGCAGCCCCACACAGGGGTCCTTCTATGGCTACACCTTC
length: 13; J: TRBJ2-3; size: NA; V: TRBV28; D: NA; CDR3: CASSPHNTDTQYF; DNA: TGTGCCAGCAGTCCGCACAACACAGATACGCAGTATTTT
length: 12; J: TRBJ2-7; size: NA; V: TRBV29-1; D: NA; CDR3: CSVSGSSYEQYF; DNA: TGCAGCGTTTCCGGGAGTTCCTACGAGCAGTACTTC
length: 16; J: TRBJ2-6; size: NA; V: TRBV6-1; D: NA; CDR3: CASSERGSSGANVLTF; DNA: TGTGCCAGCAGTGAGCGGGGCAGCTCTGGGGCCAACGTCCTGACTTTC
length: 14; J: TRBJ1-3; size: few; V: TRBV18; D: TRBD1; CDR3: CASSPGQGTNTIYF; DNA: TGTGCCAGCTCACCGGGACAGGGTACAAACACCATATATTTT
length: 16; J: TRBJ1-5; size: once; V: TRBV6-6; D: TRBD1; CDR3: CASSYPRGPTYQPQHF; DNA: TGTGCCAGCAGTTACCCCAGGGGGCCCACGTATCAGCCCCAGCATTTT
length: 14; J: TRBJ2-1; size: NA; V: TRBV6-6; D: TRBD2; CDR3: CASKLAGVGDEQFF; DNA: TGTGCCAGCAAACTAGCGGGAGTGGGCGATGAGCAGTTCTTC
length: 13; J: TRBJ1-1; size: NA; V: TRBV30; D: NA; CDR3: CAWSPGVNTEAFF; DNA: TGTGCCTGGAGTCCGGGGGTAAACACTGAAGCTTTCTTT
length: 16; J: TRBJ2-3; size: NA; V: TRBV5-1; D: TRBD2; CDR3: CASSLGGRADTDTQYF; DNA: TGCGCCAGCAGCTTGGGCGGGAGGGCCGACACAGATACGCAGTATTTT
length: 12; J: TRBJ2-2; size: once; V: TRBV29-1; D: NA; CDR3: CSVEEVSGELFF; DNA: TGCAGCGTTGAAGAAGTGTCCGGGGAGCTGTTTTTT
length: 15; J: TRBJ2-3; size: many; V: TRBV6-6; D: TRBD2; CDR3: CASSYFGTSPETQYF; DNA: TGTGCCAGCAGTTACTTTGGGACTAGCCCAGAGACGCAGTATTTT